Sequencing of this TCR beta chain was carried out in a study of shared clonotypes between healthy human individuals (dated by TCRdb to 2018 to 2021). For context, the study as a whole: The cohort included three men and two women between 18 and 49 years of age. For each donor, three plates each were used for CD4 naive and CD4 memory, two plates were used for CD8 naive, and one plate was used for CD8 memory. To estimate repertoire size and how much clonotype sharing occurs between individuals, the study deeply sequenced the blood TCR repertoires of several healthy adults. Different laboratories and diverse techniques were used to prepare libraries and sequence TCR repertoires, to increase sequencing depth and limit assay-specific biases. Each donor's leukapheresis produced roughly between roughly 0.85 and 9.5 billion PBMCs. Findings and caveats that apply to the study as a whole: When several donors were compared, the shared fraction of clonotypes was about 5.5% for naive CD4, less than 4% for naive CD8, 2.3% for memory CD4, and less than 0.5% for memory CD8. Higher generation probabilities were observed for clonotypes shared by all four sorted-subset donors than for non-shared clonotypes. Only blood was sampled, and tissue TCR repertoires likely differ from those in blood. Naive subsets generally had larger estimated clonotype richness than memory subsets. Rarefaction of sorted-subset datasets indicated incomplete sequencing despite the large sequencing depth. The small number of donors limited the genetic and exposure-history diversity represented. Pairwise subsampling led to the expectation that sequencing depth would affect the degree of clonotype sharing among donors.

TCR CDR3 regions were amplified from genomic DNA by multiplex PCR using the deep immunoSEQ assay. For each cell subset, the extracted genomic DNA was distributed evenly across all wells of several immunoSEQ 96-well plates, and each plate served as one replicate. For sorted subsets, each replicate PCR was loaded with 200 ng genomic DNA, equivalent to about 30,000 T cell genomes. Purified libraries were quantified with a Qubit 3.0 fluorometer, sized on a Bioanalyzer 2100, and re-quantified with the KAPA Library Quantification kit. Each immunoSEQ 96-well plate was sequenced on its own single-read 150-cycle Illumina NextSeq 550 flow cell. Turning to the authors' computational methods: Because the immunoSEQ output held only junctional sequences and lacked quality scores, the filtering could not match the filtering applied to full-length reads. To assign V/J genes and CDR3, sequences were annotated using PyIR, a Python wrapper for IgBLAST v1.9, with IMGT germline references. Reads were filtered out if the reads had weak V/J assignments (E-value above 1e-6), no CDR3, stop codons, out-of-frame junctions, or ambiguous translated residues. V3J clonotypes were defined as sequences sharing the same inferred V gene, J gene, and CDR3 amino acid sequence. Percentage overlap between repertoires was computed as shared unique clonotypes divided by the size of the smaller repertoire. RTK rarefaction, the Chao1 estimator, and Recon v2.1 estimates of unobserved clonotypes were used to assess repertoire richness. For all TCRbeta clonotypes obtained by the gDNA method from four donors, generation probabilities were computed with OLGA. In its TCRdb copy, this immuneACCESS table keeps in-frame sequences only and misses some clones. Where compared with another copy, unresolved V genes explain less than half of these, and the others have no known cause. The V and J calls and the clone size are those of that table, but D and trimming were determined from the DNA. Counted in this sample were more than 500,000 clones; roughly 95% of them appeared once. The top ten clones comprise around 0.066% of the sample.

Donors were healthy HIV-negative adults with no recently reported acute infections or vaccinations. Only Caucasian adults living in Nashville, Tennessee, USA were represented among the donors. CD4+ T cells were enriched by magnetic negative selection, after which naive cells were positively selected on CD45RA and the negative fraction was taken as the memory subset. Blood was obtained by leukapheresis, after which PBMCs were separated by Ficoll-Histopaque density gradient centrifugation and cryopreserved in liquid nitrogen vapor phase. Analytical flow cytometry was used to check the purity and quantity of each magnetically sorted T cell population. Each sorted fraction had its genomic DNA isolated and then quantified by UV absorbance on a Nanodrop 2000c. About this clone: The antigen it recognizes is unknown. The sample holds no much larger clone one base away, and base qualities are not on file.

This receptor was identified in a woman aged 25-40 years in good health. The material sequenced was naive CD4+ T cells sorted from blood. In the paper's terms, the cell subset or site label means: CD45RA+ positively selected.

The CDR3 region has the sequence CASSYLRDTFNSPLHF. The DNA is TGTGCCAGCAGTTACCTCCGGGACACTTTTAACTCACCCCTCCACTTT. The sequence links TRBV6-6 to TRBJ1-6; a tentative D match to TRBD1 spans 6 bases. The germline ends are 18 bases apart after V is trimmed by 2 bases and J by 10 bases. The CDR3 spans 16 residues, from the cysteine through the phenylalanine. Just CDR3 DNA is preserved here, 48 bases in frame from base 1. CDR1 and CDR2 (MNHNY, SVGAGI) derive from the germline V gene (reference sequence).